What follows are 18 T cell receptor beta chains derived from one specimen sequenced in a study of T cell repertoires in cytomegalovirus infection. Using its own MiXCR run on the reads, TCRdb lists one record per CDR3 protein. The sample gives 600,000 to 700,000 distinct CDR3 sequences, around a third of which show up once; around a sixth is in the top ten. These receptors are not linked to any known antigen. The sequences come from cultured PBMCs, collected from culture after CMV antigen stimulation. Receptor source: a human donor in good health (CMV status not recorded). Some clones in this sample may be carry-over from other donors' samples.

V usage is TRBV20-1 and J usage is TRBJ2-7; D is perhaps TRBD2 (6 bases). Trimming cost V 4 bases and J 0 bases, with 10 bases left between them. Germline V gene sequence: CDR1 DFQATT, CDR2 SNEGSKA (reference sequence). The CDR3 runs 13 residues. CDR3 DNA sequence: TGCAGTGCTACGGGACTCAGCTCCTACGAGCAGTACTTC. Amino acids: CSATGLSSYEQYF.

Comment on this clonotype: The junction does not match germline at one end; this may be a read error. J is TRBJ2-1 and V is TRBV5-3; D not certain. TRBV5-3 is flagged as an ORF with uncertain function. CDR3 length: 15 residues. The CDR3 DNA reads as TGTGCCAGCAGCTTAATTTCGAATAATTACAATGAGCAGTTCTTC. Protein sequence: CASSLISNNYNEQFF.

This clonotype was recorded once. The J gene is TRBJ2-1, the V gene TRBV2; unclear D gene. This CDR3 has 12 residues. Trimming left V 3 bases short and J 7 bases short, with 7 bases between. Per germline, CDR1 SNHLY and CDR2 FYNNEI. The CDR3 DNA sequence: TGTGCCAGCAGTGAGATGGTGAATGAGCAGTTCTTC. This sequence encodes CASSEMVNEQFF.

V and J are TRBV7-8 and TRBJ2-7; D possibly corresponds to TRBD1 (5 bases). Trimming left V 2 bases short and J 9 bases short, with 11 bases between. CDR3 length: 12 amino acids. CDR1 is SGHVS and CDR2 is FQNEAQ in the germline V gene. The CDR3 bases are TGTGCCAGCAGCTTACCAGGGTCCGCGCAGTACTTC. Protein sequence: CASSLPGSAQYF.

This clonotype has just one count. The chain carries TRBV20-1 and TRBJ2-1; the match to TRBD2 covers 8 bases. V lost 1 base and J lost 2; bases outside the gene matches: 10. CDR3 length: 17 residues. Germline assignment: CDR1 DFQATT and CDR2 SNEGSKA (reference sequence). CDR3 sequence: CSARGPLREVAYNEQFF. DNA of the CDR3: TGCAGTGCTAGAGGCCCTTTGCGGGAGGTCGCCTACAATGAGCAGTTCTTC.

This clonotype was seen a few times. V is TRBV10-3 and J is TRBJ2-2, with D perhaps matching TRBD1 or TRBD2 (5 bases each). V was clipped by 0 bases and J by 4 bases, with 15 bases between them. The CDR3 is made up of 17 amino acids. Germline CDR1 is ENHRY and CDR2 is SYGVKD. CDR3 region: CAISESIGAGGTGELFF. Here the CDR3 DNA reads TGTGCCATCAGTGAGTCGATCGGGGCAGGAGGCACCGGGGAGCTGTTTTTT.

This clonotype was recorded many times. This rearrangement joins TRBV7-2 to TRBJ1-4, with D unresolved. CDR1 is SGHTA, CDR2 FQGNSA, per germline. This CDR3 comprises 12 residues. V lost 3 bases to trimming and J lost 8 bases, with 7 bases between them. CDR3 in DNA: TGTGCCAGCAGCTTGGGCAGGGAAAAACTGTTTTTT. Residues: CASSLGREKLFF.

The gene calls are TRBV19 and TRBJ1-2; maybe TRBD1 (5 bases). From germline, CDR1 is LNHDA and CDR2 SQIVND (reference sequence). Trimming took 3 bases from V and 4 from J, leaving 18 bases between them. This CDR3 is 16 amino acids long. CDR3 sequence reads: CASSIVPGDPLYGYTF. CDR3 DNA sequence: TGTGCCAGTAGTATCGTCCCCGGGGACCCCCTCTATGGCTACACCTTC.

The rearrangement joins TRBV20-1 to TRBJ1-1; weak D call: TRBD1 (6 bases). Germline V CDR1 and CDR2: DFQATT, SNEGSKA (reference sequence). The CDR3 is made up of 15 amino acids. V was trimmed by 0 bases and J by 1 base, leaving 12 bases between them. CDR3 DNA sequence: TGCAGTGCTAGAGATGGAACAGGGAGGAACACTGAAGCTTTCTTT. It translates to CSARDGTGRNTEAFF.

The rearrangement joins TRBV7-6 to TRBJ2-5, with 8 bases that match TRBD1. Germline loops: CDR1 SGHVS, CDR2 FNYEAQ. Trimming at V came to 5 bases and at J to 5 bases, leaving 7 bases not matched to a gene. The CDR3 contains 14 residues. CDR3 coding DNA: TGTGCCAGCAGCCTCGGACAGGGATGGGAGACCCAGTACTTC. This codes for CASSLGQGWETQYF.

This clonotype was detected a few times. V gene TRBV19 combines with J gene TRBJ1-6; D is possibly TRBD1 (5 bases). The CDR3 loop spans 12 amino acids. Germline-derived CDR1 and CDR2 are LNHDA and SQIVND (reference sequence). Trimming shortened V by 11 bases and J by 7 bases, and 12 bases separated the two germline ends. The CDR3 loop is CALDRGNSPLHF. CDR3 DNA sequence: TGTGCCCTTGACCGGGGCAATTCACCCCTCCACTTT.

This chain connects TRBV20-1 to TRBJ1-1; D is possibly TRBD1 (5 bases). Germline CDR1 reads DFQATT; CDR2 reads SNEGSKA (reference sequence). The CDR3 runs 13 residues. CDR3 residues: CSGGSGGISEAFF. CDR3 coding DNA: TGCAGCGGTGGCTCGGGGGGGATCTCTGAAGCTTTCTTT.

On this clonotype itself: A much bigger clone sits one base away, suggesting this may be a read error. The chain is built from TRBV7-8 and TRBJ1-5, with D perhaps TRBD1 (5 bases). The V end was cut by 1 base, the J end by 9 bases, with 10 bases between. This CDR3 has 13 residues. In germline, CDR1 is SGHVS, CDR2 FQNEAQ. The CDR3 region has the DNA TGTGCCAGCAGCTTAGGGGGGTATCGGCCCCAGCATTTT. It yields the protein CASSLGGYRPQHF.

Many counts were recorded for this clonotype. The rearrangement joins TRBV7-2 to TRBJ2-3; D gene unclear. This CDR3 region has 14 residues. Trimming stripped 5 bases from V and 0 bases from J, with 9 bases between. The germline V gene has CDR1 SGHTA and CDR2 FQGNSA. The CDR3 region is CASSLDWSTDTQYF. For the CDR3, the DNA is TGTGCCAGCAGCCTAGACTGGAGCACAGATACGCAGTATTTT.

In this sample, this clonotype turned up a few times. The rearrangement uses TRBV4-1 and TRBJ1-6; D gene unclear. The CDR3 spans 16 residues. From germline, CDR1 is MGHRA and CDR2 YSYEKL. Trimming shortened V by 0 bases and J by 0 bases, and 6 bases separated the two germline ends. The CDR3 nucleotides read TGCGCCAGCAGCCAAGACCAATACTCCTATAATTCACCCCTCCACTTT. Amino acids: CASSQDQYSYNSPLHF.

This clonotype came up a few times. V usage is TRBV6-1 and J usage is TRBJ2-1; 7 positions match TRBD1. J lost 8 bases, V lost 3 bases, and 7 bases had no gene match. CDR3 length equals 14 residues. Per germline, CDR1 MNHNS and CDR2 SASEGT. CDR3: CASSDDRVRDEQFF. In DNA form, the CDR3 reads TGTGCCAGCAGTGATGACAGGGTACGGGATGAGCAGTTCTTC.

Concerning this clonotype itself: A much larger clonotype is one base distant, so this may be a read error. The genes are TRBV11-2 and TRBJ1-1; TRBD1 agrees at 9 bases. The germline gives CDR1 SGHAT, CDR2 FQNNGV. CDR3 length equals 19 residues. The DNA for the CDR3 is TGTGCCAGCAGCCACACCGCCGGGACAGGGATTTTTGCGGACACTAAAGCTTTCTTT. Translated, it gives CASSHTAGTGIFADTKAFF.

The J gene is TRBJ2-6, the V gene TRBV10-2; 8 nucleotides agree with TRBD1. Germline-derived CDR1 and CDR2 are WSHSY and SAAADI. The CDR3 sequence is 19 residues long. With 4 bases clipped from V and 3 bases from J, the junction kept 14 bases outside the gene matches. Here the CDR3 reads CASSALDRENDYGANVLTF. The CDR3 DNA sequence: TGCGCCAGCAGTGCCCTGGACAGGGAAAATGATTATGGGGCCAACGTCCTGACTTTC.